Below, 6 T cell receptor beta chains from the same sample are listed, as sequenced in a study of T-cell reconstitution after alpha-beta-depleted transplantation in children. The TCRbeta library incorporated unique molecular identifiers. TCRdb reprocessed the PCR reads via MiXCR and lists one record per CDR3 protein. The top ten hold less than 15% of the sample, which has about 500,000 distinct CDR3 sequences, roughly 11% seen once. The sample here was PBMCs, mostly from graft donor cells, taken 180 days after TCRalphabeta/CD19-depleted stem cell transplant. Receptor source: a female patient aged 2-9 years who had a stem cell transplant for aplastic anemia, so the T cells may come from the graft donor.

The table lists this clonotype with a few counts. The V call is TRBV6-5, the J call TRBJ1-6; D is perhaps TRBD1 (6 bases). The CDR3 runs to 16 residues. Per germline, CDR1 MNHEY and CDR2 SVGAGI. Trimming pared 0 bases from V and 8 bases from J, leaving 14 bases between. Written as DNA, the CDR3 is TGTGCCAGCAGTTACTCGACAGGTGCTGGGGATTCACCCCTCCACTTT. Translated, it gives CASSYSTGAGDSPLHF.

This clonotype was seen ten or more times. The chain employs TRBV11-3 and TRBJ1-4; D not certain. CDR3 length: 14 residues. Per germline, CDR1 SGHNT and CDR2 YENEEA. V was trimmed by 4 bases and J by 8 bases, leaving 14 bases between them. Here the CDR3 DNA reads TGTGCCAGCAGCTCGCGAGACAAAGAAGAAAAACTGTTTTTT. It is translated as CASSSRDKEEKLFF.

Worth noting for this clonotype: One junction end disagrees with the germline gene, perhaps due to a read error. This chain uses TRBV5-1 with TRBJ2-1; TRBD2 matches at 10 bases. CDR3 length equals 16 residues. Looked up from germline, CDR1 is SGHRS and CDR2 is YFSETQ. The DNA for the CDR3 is TGCGCCAGCAGCTTTTTAGCGGGAGGCCGAAACAATAAGCAGTTCTTC. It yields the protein CASSFLAGGRNNKQFF.

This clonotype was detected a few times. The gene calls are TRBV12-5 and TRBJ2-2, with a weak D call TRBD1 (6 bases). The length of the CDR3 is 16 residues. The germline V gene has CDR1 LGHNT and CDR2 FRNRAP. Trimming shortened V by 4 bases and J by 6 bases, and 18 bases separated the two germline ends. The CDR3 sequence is CASGSVTGFKAGELFF. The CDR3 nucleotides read TGTGCTAGTGGTTCCGTGACAGGATTTAAGGCCGGGGAGCTGTTTTTT.

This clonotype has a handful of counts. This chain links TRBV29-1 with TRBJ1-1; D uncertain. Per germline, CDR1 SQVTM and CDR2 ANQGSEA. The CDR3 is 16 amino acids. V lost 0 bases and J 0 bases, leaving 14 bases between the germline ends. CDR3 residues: CSVEDLKRFMNTEAFF. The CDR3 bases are TGCAGCGTTGAAGATCTTAAGCGGTTTATGAACACTGAAGCTTTCTTT.

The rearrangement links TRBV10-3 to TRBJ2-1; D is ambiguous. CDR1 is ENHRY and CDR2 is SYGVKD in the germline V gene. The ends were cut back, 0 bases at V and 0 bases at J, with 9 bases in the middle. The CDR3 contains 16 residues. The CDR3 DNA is TGTGCCATCAGTGAGTCTTCATGGAGCTCCTACAATGAGCAGTTCTTC. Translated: CAISESSWSSYNEQFF.